Below, 19 T cell receptor beta chains from the same sample are listed, as sequenced in a study of blood T cell repertoires in COVID-19. Sequencing was performed with immunoSEQ multiplex PCR; in TCRdb, only in-frame clones are kept and a portion is missing. The sample consists of hundreds of thousands of clones, about nine tenths of them appearing once. Specimen: PBMCs or T cells enriched from blood (not recorded which). These receptors were taken from a man aged 25-45 years who had recovered from COVID-19.

The chain is built from TRBV5-5 and TRBJ2-1, with D unresolved. Trimming pared 2 bases from V and 6 bases from J, leaving 12 bases between. CDR3 length: 14 residues. Germline CDR1 SGHKS, CDR2 YYEKEE (reference sequence). The CDR3 region is CASSFEPRVNEQFF. The CDR3 coding sequence is TGTGCCAGCAGCTTCGAGCCCCGAGTCAATGAGCAGTTCTTC.

This chain uses TRBV15 with TRBJ2-3; 10 bases are a match to TRBD1. CDR1 and CDR2 from the germline V gene are LNHNV and YYDKDF (reference sequence). Trimming removed 2 bases from V and 1 base from J; junction bases left unmatched: 9. The CDR3 has 18 residues. CDR3: CATSRSPGGTGGTDTQYF. The CDR3 DNA is TGTGCCACCAGCAGAAGCCCCGGCGGGACAGGGGGCACAGATACGCAGTATTTT.

The chain links TRBV5-1 to TRBJ1-4; tentatively, D is TRBD1 (5 bases). Deletions cut 4 bases from V and 4 bases from J, with 14 bases between. The CDR3 extends over 15 amino acids. Per germline, CDR1 SGHRS and CDR2 YFSETQ. The CDR3 DNA reads as TGCGCCAGCAGCGTAAATGGACACGGTAATGAAAAACTGTTTTTT. Its translation is CASSVNGHGNEKLFF.

This clone was seen only once. The V call is TRBV19, the J call TRBJ2-2, with TRBD1 matching over 8 bases. The CDR3 contains 13 residues. Trimming removed 5 bases from V and 7 bases from J; junction bases left unmatched: 3. Germline loops: CDR1 LNHDA, CDR2 SQIVND (reference sequence). CDR3 region: CASSLTGGGELFF. CDR3 bases: TGTGCCAGTAGTTTAACAGGGGGCGGGGAGCTGTTTTTT.

The chain carries TRBV5-1 and TRBJ1-3; tentatively, D is TRBD1 (5 bases). CDR1 is SGHRS and CDR2 is YFSETQ in the germline V gene. V lost 2 bases to trimming and J lost 0 bases, with 9 bases between them. The CDR3 is 15 amino acids. The CDR3 protein is CASSFGGNSGNTIYF. The DNA of the CDR3 is TGCGCCAGCAGCTTCGGGGGGAACTCTGGAAACACCATATATTTT.

This clone was observed a few times. This sequence joins TRBV11-3 and TRBJ1-2; D gene ambiguous. CDR1 is SGHNT and CDR2 is YENEEA in the germline V gene. V lost 4 bases to trimming and J lost 4 bases, with 10 bases between them. CDR3 length: 13 residues. The CDR3 reads CASSSGRLYGYTF. The CDR3 DNA is TGTGCCAGCAGCTCCGGCAGGCTCTATGGCTACACCTTC.

The chain has TRBV28 and TRBJ1-6, with D tentatively TRBD1 (5 bases). V was shortened by 3 bases and J by 9 bases, with 21 bases between the two germline ends. The CDR3 runs to 17 residues. Looked up from germline, CDR1 is MDHEN and CDR2 is SYDVKM. CDR3 amino acids: CASSFPGDRTGPSPLHF. CDR3 nucleotide sequence: TGTGCCAGCAGTTTCCCCGGTGACAGAACTGGCCCTTCACCCCTCCACTTT.

This rearrangement joins TRBV7-9 to TRBJ1-3; D might be TRBD1 (6 bases). Between the trimmed V and J ends, which lost 10 bases and 0 bases, there was a span of 19 bases. The germline V gene encodes CDR1 SEHNR and CDR2 FQNEAQ (reference sequence). This CDR3 has 16 residues. CDR3 DNA: TGTGCCACCTCCACAGGGACCTTGAGCTCTGGAAACACCATATATTTT. Translated: CATSTGTLSSGNTIYF.

DNA for the CDR3: TGCGCCAGCAGCCGTTCGGGCAATCAGCCCCAGCATTTT. Amino acids: CASSRSGNQPQHF. V gene TRBV5-1 combines with J gene TRBJ1-5; D remains ambiguous. V was clipped by 4 bases and J by 2 bases, with 7 bases between them. Germline V CDR1 and CDR2: SGHRS, YFSETQ. The CDR3 covers 13 residues.

V is TRBV10-3 and J is TRBJ2-7; TRBD2 aligns across 7 bases. Trimming removed 4 bases from V and 2 bases from J; junction bases left unmatched: 5. The CDR3 is 14 residues long. Germline V gene lookup returns CDR1 ENHRY and CDR2 SYGVKD. The CDR3 spells CAISVASGPYEQYF. CDR3 DNA: TGTGCCATCAGTGTAGCTAGCGGCCCCTACGAGCAGTACTTC.

The V call is TRBV5-8, the J call TRBJ1-2; D perhaps matches TRBD1 (5 bases). The CDR3 runs 14 residues. Trimming pared 4 bases from V and 6 bases from J, leaving 16 bases between. Germline assignment: CDR1 SGHTS and CDR2 YDEGEE. The CDR3 bases are TGTGCCAGCAGCGGTCAGGGAGGACACAATGGCTACACCTTC. It encodes CASSGQGGHNGYTF.

The V and J genes are TRBV7-2 and TRBJ2-2, with no clear D. With 0 bases removed from V and 2 bases from J, the gap between germline ends came to 4 bases. CDR1 is SGHTA, CDR2 FQGNSA, per germline. The CDR3 loop spans 14 amino acids. The CDR3: CASSLALNTGELFF. The CDR3 nucleotides read TGTGCCAGCAGCTTAGCTTTAAACACCGGGGAGCTGTTTTTT.

This clone came up once. The chain employs TRBV2 and TRBJ2-7; 10 bases match TRBD1. The V and J ends lost 6 bases and 3 bases, in that order; junction bases with no gene match: 5. Germline V gene data show CDR1 as SNHLY and CDR2 as FYNNEI. The CDR3 is 14 amino acids. In nucleotides, the CDR3 is TGTGCCAGCAGCACCGGGACAGGGGTCTACGAGCAGTACTTC. It specifies CASSTGTGVYEQYF.

The chain carries TRBV6-5 and TRBJ2-7; 8 bases are shared with TRBD2. After removal of 4 bases from V and 4 bases from J, the junction contained 12 bases not matched to a gene. CDR1 and CDR2 (germline): MNHEY, SVGAGI. This CDR3 has 16 residues. The CDR3 region is CASSSSHGRASYEQYF. CDR3 in DNA: TGTGCCAGCAGTTCGTCTCACGGGAGGGCCAGTTACGAGCAGTACTTC.

The chain carries TRBV20-1 and TRBJ1-1; unclear D gene. V lost 3 bases and J 6 bases, leaving 8 bases between the germline ends. The CDR3 runs to 11 residues. CDR1 and CDR2 from the germline V gene are DFQATT and SNEGSKA (reference sequence). The CDR3: CSASQFPEAFF. The DNA of the CDR3 is TGCAGTGCTAGTCAGTTCCCTGAAGCTTTCTTT.

In this sample, this clone turned up a few times. This chain connects TRBV4-2 to TRBJ2-5, with 9 bases that match TRBD2. The V segment lost 0 bases and the J segment 7 bases; nucleotides outside the gene matches: 12. From germline, CDR1 is LGHNA and CDR2 YNFKEQ. The CDR3 spans 17 residues. The CDR3 loop is CASSQEGRRGGPGTQYF. CDR3 in DNA: TGTGCCAGCAGCCAAGAAGGGAGGCGGGGGGGTCCAGGGACCCAGTACTTC.

The CDR3 DNA sequence: TGTGCCAGCAGCTACGTTACCCTCACCACGCCCCGGGAGCAGTACTTC. It translates to CASSYVTLTTPREQYF. V gene TRBV5-8 combines with J gene TRBJ2-7; D not certain. CDR1 SGHTS and CDR2 YDEGEE come from the germline V gene. The CDR3 is 16 amino acids. V lost 3 bases, J lost 7 bases, and 23 bases lay in between.

The V and J genes are TRBV28 and TRBJ2-7, with D possibly matching TRBD2 (5 bases). Germline V gene lookup returns CDR1 MDHEN and CDR2 SYDVKM. The CDR3 is 15 amino acids. V was clipped by 6 bases and J by 0 bases, with 15 bases between them. CDR3 amino acids: CASSTPGKISYEQYF. Here the CDR3 DNA reads TGTGCCAGCAGCACCCCCGGGAAGATCTCCTACGAGCAGTACTTC.

The CDR3 region is CATSDNVGEQYF. The CDR3 nucleotides are TGTGCCACCAGTGATAACGTCGGCGAGCAGTACTTC. The V call is TRBV24-1, the J call TRBJ2-7, with D unclear. Deletions cut 3 bases from V and 6 bases from J, with 8 bases between. The CDR3 contains 12 residues. Germline V gene sequence: CDR1 KGHDR, CDR2 SFDVKD.